Listed below are T cell receptor beta chains from one sample, sequenced in a study of shared clonotypes between healthy human individuals. The repertoire was sequenced with immunoSEQ multiplex PCR; TCRdb's copy has only in-frame clones and lacks some. Of about 2,100,000 clones listed, 85% to 95% were seen once; the top ten hold 1.5% to 2%. Material: naive CD8+ T cells from PBMCs. All receptors come from a man between 18 and 29 years old in good health. Some clones in this sample may be carry-over from other donors' samples. The CDR3 runs from the conserved cysteine through the conserved F or W. The order of the fields is J gene, V gene, clone size, D gene, CDR3 DNA, CDR3 protein. A D gene is named only where the DNA matches it firmly. For some rows the clone size is stated as once, few or many, or as a class when expanded; others skip it.

j_call: TRBJ2-7; v_call: TRBV7-9; clone_size: -; d_call: TRBD2; cdr3_nt: TGTGCCAGCAGCTTACCGGGAGGCTACGAGCAGTACTTC; cdr3_aa: CASSLPGGYEQYF
j_call: TRBJ1-3; v_call: TRBV6-5; clone_size: -; d_call: -; cdr3_nt: TGTGCCAGCAGTTACAGAACGGGCTACTCTGGAAACACCATATATTTT; cdr3_aa: CASSYRTGYSGNTIYF
j_call: TRBJ1-1; v_call: TRBV29-1; clone_size: -; d_call: -; cdr3_nt: TGCAGCGTGGGGGATCGGGTTGAAGCTTTCTTT; cdr3_aa: CSVGDRVEAFF
j_call: TRBJ2-5; v_call: TRBV28; clone_size: -; d_call: TRBD2; cdr3_nt: TGTGCCAGCAGTCCTCTACTAGCGGGAGTAGGAGAGACCCAGTACTTC; cdr3_aa: CASSPLLAGVGETQYF
j_call: TRBJ2-1; v_call: TRBV9; clone_size: -; d_call: -; cdr3_nt: TGTGCCAGCAGCGTTATTAATGAGCAGTTCTTC; cdr3_aa: CASSVINEQFF
j_call: TRBJ1-1; v_call: TRBV29-1; clone_size: -; d_call: TRBD1; cdr3_nt: TGCAGCGCCTTTCTCGGGACAGGGTCATGGGGTGACGGCACTGAAGCTTTCTTT; cdr3_aa: CSAFLGTGSWGDGTEAFF
j_call: TRBJ2-7; v_call: TRBV7-2; clone_size: -; d_call: TRBD1; cdr3_nt: TGTGCCAGCAGGAGACAGGGGGCCTACGAGCAGTACTTC; cdr3_aa: CASRRQGAYEQYF
j_call: TRBJ2-7; v_call: TRBV11-2; clone_size: -; d_call: -; cdr3_nt: TGTGCCAGCAGCTTAGATTGGGGGACCTACGAGCAGTACTTC; cdr3_aa: CASSLDWGTYEQYF
j_call: TRBJ2-2; v_call: TRBV9; clone_size: -; d_call: -; cdr3_nt: TGTGCCAGCAGCGTAGAAGGTGCCACCGGGGAGCTGTTTTTT; cdr3_aa: CASSVEGATGELFF
j_call: TRBJ2-3; v_call: TRBV30; clone_size: -; d_call: -; cdr3_nt: TGTGCCTGGAGCAATTCCCTGGCAGGGGATCAAGTAGATACGCAGTATTTT; cdr3_aa: CAWSNSLAGDQVDTQYF
j_call: TRBJ1-1; v_call: TRBV28; clone_size: -; d_call: -; cdr3_nt: TGTGCCAGCAGTTTGAGGACCTACACGGGTGGAGCTTTCTTT; cdr3_aa: CASSLRTYTGGAFF
j_call: TRBJ2-2; v_call: TRBV5-1; clone_size: -; d_call: -; cdr3_nt: TGCGCCAGCAGCTTGGCCGGGCAGAACACCGGGGAGCTGTTTTTT; cdr3_aa: CASSLAGQNTGELFF
j_call: TRBJ2-1; v_call: TRBV11-1; clone_size: once; d_call: TRBD1; cdr3_nt: TGTGCCAGCACTCATGTGTGGACAGGGTTCAATGAGCAGTTCTTC; cdr3_aa: CASTHVWTGFNEQFF
j_call: TRBJ2-7; v_call: TRBV2; clone_size: -; d_call: TRBD2; cdr3_nt: TGTGCCAGCAGTGAACTCACTAGCGGAATGAAGGGGCAGTACTTC; cdr3_aa: CASSELTSGMKGQYF
j_call: TRBJ1-1; v_call: TRBV15; clone_size: -; d_call: -; cdr3_nt: TGTGCCACCAGCAGAGATCAATTAGCGAACACTGAAGCTTTCTTT; cdr3_aa: CATSRDQLANTEAFF
j_call: TRBJ2-1; v_call: TRBV4-1; clone_size: -; d_call: TRBD2; cdr3_nt: TGCGCCAGCAGCCCGACTAGCGGAACCTACAATGAGCAGTTCTTC; cdr3_aa: CASSPTSGTYNEQFF
j_call: TRBJ2-1; v_call: TRBV11-3; clone_size: -; d_call: TRBD2; cdr3_nt: TGTGCCAGCAGCCATAGCGGGCCCTACAATGAGCAGTTCTTC; cdr3_aa: CASSHSGPYNEQFF
j_call: TRBJ2-2; v_call: TRBV29-1; clone_size: few; d_call: -; cdr3_nt: TGCAGCGTTAAGGCCGGGGAGCTGTTTTTT; cdr3_aa: CSVKAGELFF
j_call: TRBJ2-7; v_call: TRBV5-1; clone_size: -; d_call: -; cdr3_nt: TGCGCCACCCGAGTCGGGGCTGGCAGCTACGAGCAGTACTTC; cdr3_aa: CATRVGAGSYEQYF
j_call: TRBJ2-3; v_call: TRBV30; clone_size: few; d_call: -; cdr3_nt: TGTGCCTGGAGTGTACTCGGGGCGGGAGATACGCAGTATTTT; cdr3_aa: CAWSVLGAGDTQYF
j_call: TRBJ1-1; v_call: TRBV9; clone_size: few; d_call: -; cdr3_nt: TGTGCCAGCACACCAGGGGACTCTAACACTGAAGCTTTCTTT; cdr3_aa: CASTPGDSNTEAFF
j_call: TRBJ2-2; v_call: TRBV19; clone_size: -; d_call: -; cdr3_nt: TGTGCCAGTAGTTTCTACGTGGTAAGAACCGGGGAGCTGTTTTTT; cdr3_aa: CASSFYVVRTGELFF